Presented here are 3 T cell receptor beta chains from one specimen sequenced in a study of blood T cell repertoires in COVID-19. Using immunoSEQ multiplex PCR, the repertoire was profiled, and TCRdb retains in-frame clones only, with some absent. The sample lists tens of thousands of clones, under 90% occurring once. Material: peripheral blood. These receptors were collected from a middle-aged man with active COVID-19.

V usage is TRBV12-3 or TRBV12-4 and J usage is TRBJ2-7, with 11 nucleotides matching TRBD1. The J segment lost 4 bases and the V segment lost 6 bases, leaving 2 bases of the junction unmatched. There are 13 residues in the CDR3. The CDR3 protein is CASSGTGGYEQYF. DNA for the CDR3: TGTGCCAGCAGCGGGACAGGGGGTTACGAGCAGTACTTC.

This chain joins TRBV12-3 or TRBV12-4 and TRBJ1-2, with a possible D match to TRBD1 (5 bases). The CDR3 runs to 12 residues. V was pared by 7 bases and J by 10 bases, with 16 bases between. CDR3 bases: TGTGCCAGCACCCGGGCCTTAGGGGTCTACACCTTC. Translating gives CASTRALGVYTF.

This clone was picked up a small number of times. The CDR3 DNA reads as TGCGCCAGCAGCTTGAAGACAGAAAGGGACTACGAGCAGTACTTC. It specifies CASSLKTERDYEQYF. This chain uses TRBV5-1 with TRBJ2-7; the D gene is possibly TRBD1 (5 bases). Trimming shortened V by 1 base and J by 3 bases, and 14 bases separated the two germline ends. This CDR3 is built from 15 residues. Per the germline V gene, CDR1 is SGHRS and CDR2 is YFSETQ.